This TCR beta chain is drawn from a study of shared clonotypes between healthy human individuals. Study-level background: There were three CD4 naive, three CD4 memory, two CD8 naive and one CD8 memory plates per donor. Study findings and constraints: Clonotypes shared by all four sorted-subset donors had higher generation probabilities than non-shared clonotypes. Richness estimates generally favored naive over memory subsets.

With respect to this clone: Its antigen is not identified. Distinct nucleotide sequences in the sample also encode this CDR3.

Looked up from germline, CDR1 is MDHEN and CDR2 is SYDVKM. CDR3 length equals 14 residues. Between the trimmed V and J ends, which lost 1 base and 0 bases, there was a span of 7 bases. CD45RO-negative, CCR7-positively selected cells formed the naive CD8 fraction, excluding terminally differentiated effector memory CD45RA+ cells. In the authors' methods: There were no quality scores in the junction-only immunoSEQ sequences, so filtering differed. The repertoire was sequenced with immunoSEQ multiplex PCR; TCRdb's copy has only in-frame clones and lacks some. The V and J calls and the clone size are those of that table, but D and trimming were determined from the DNA. The sample contains about 650,000 clones, about 95% of which appear only once.

This clonotype was sampled from a woman aged 25 to 45 in good health. The gene calls are TRBV28 and TRBJ2-7, with D possibly TRBD1 on 5 matching bases. The sample comprised naive CD8+ T cells sorted from blood. CDR3 DNA: TGTGCCAGCAGTTTATTACAGGACTCCTACGAGCAGTACTTC. This codes for CASSLLQDSYEQYF.